This TCR beta chain emerged from a study of cytomegalovirus exposure and HLA in healthy donors. The length of the CDR3 is 14 residues. Germline V gene data show CDR1 as MGHDK and CDR2 as SYGVNS. The V and J ends lost 2 bases and 4 bases respectively, with 11 bases between them. PCR primers comprised 60 Vbeta and 13 Jbeta primers. Assay: immunoSEQ multiplex PCR; the TCRdb copy retains only in-frame clones and omits some. In the table there are about 180,000 clones, approximately 78% of which are singletons. The V call is TRBV25-1, the J call TRBJ1-1; a weak D match, TRBD1 (5 bases). The sequencing sample was made of PBMCs. The receptor's source is a human donor in good health. CDR3: CASSESGGRTEAFF. The CDR3 DNA sequence: TGTGCCAGCAGTGAAAGCGGGGGACGCACTGAAGCTTTCTTT.